The 22 T cell receptor beta chains reported below all come from one sample, sequenced in a study of T cell responses to AZD1222 COVID-19 vaccine. Method: immunoSEQ multiplex PCR; TCRdb's copy keeps in-frame clones and lacks some. The sample lists 150,000 to 200,000 clones, 85% to 95% occurring once. This sample comprised peripheral blood, obtained on day 0 of AZD1222 vaccination. The receptors were gathered from an adult in good health.

This chain links TRBV18 with TRBJ2-7; tentative D call: TRBD1 (5 bases). Trimming took off 5 bases at V and 6 bases at J, with 11 bases between the two ends. The CDR3 runs 12 residues. Germline V lookup: CDR1 KGHSH, CDR2 LQKENI. This CDR3 reads CASSSRVGEQYF. As DNA, the CDR3 is TGTGCCAGCTCATCCAGGGTCGGCGAGCAGTACTTC.

The V call is TRBV14, the J call TRBJ2-7; D gene ambiguous. Per germline, CDR1 SGHDN and CDR2 FVKESK. CDR3 length equals 11 residues. The V end lost 1 base, the J end lost 6 bases, and 4 bases lay between the germline ends. In DNA form, the CDR3 reads TGTGCCAGCAGCCAAGTAAGCGAGCAGTACTTC. Translating it yields CASSQVSEQYF.

The chain joins TRBV28 to TRBJ2-5, with 14 bases lining up with TRBD2. Germline-derived CDR1 and CDR2 are MDHEN and SYDVKM. CDR3 length: 14 residues. J lost 14 bases, V lost 5 bases, and 10 bases had no gene match. The DNA for the CDR3 is TGTGCCAGCAGTCCCCCGACTAGCGGGGGGGCCCTTTACTTC. This codes for CASSPPTSGGALYF.

The chain links TRBV7-6 to TRBJ1-1; D is uncertain. Trimming took off 1 base at V and 2 bases at J, with 8 bases between the two ends. The germline CDR1 and CDR2 sequences are SGHVS and FNYEAQ. The length of the CDR3 is 14 residues. The chain's CDR3 is CASSLEETNTEAFF. The CDR3 coding sequence is TGTGCCAGCAGCTTAGAGGAGACAAACACTGAAGCTTTCTTT.

The gene calls are TRBV18 and TRBJ2-5; 9 bases line up with TRBD1. The CDR3 runs 15 residues. V lost 4 bases to trimming and J lost 4 bases; unmatched junction nucleotides: 7. The germline V gene encodes CDR1 KGHSH and CDR2 LQKENI. The CDR3 nucleotides read TGTGCCAGCTCACGGGACAGGGCTCTAATAGAGACCCAGTACTTC. Amino acids: CASSRDRALIETQYF.

This chain links TRBV7-2 with TRBJ1-6, with 8 bases aligning to TRBD1. With 4 bases clipped from V and 9 bases from J, the junction kept 8 bases outside the gene matches. The CDR3 runs to 15 residues. Germline CDR1 SGHTA, CDR2 FQGNSA. The CDR3: CASSSRTGWSSPLHF. For the CDR3, the DNA is TGTGCCAGCAGCTCTCGGACAGGGTGGAGTTCACCCCTCCACTTT.

This clone was seen just once. The chain links TRBV5-5 to TRBJ1-4; D is uncertain. The V gene's germline CDR1 is SGHKS and CDR2 YYEKEE (reference sequence). The CDR3 runs 16 residues. Trimming cost V 1 base and J 3 bases, with 13 bases left between them. CDR3 in amino acids: CASSLRPPGPNEKLFF. The CDR3 DNA reads as TGTGCCAGCAGCTTGAGACCTCCCGGGCCTAATGAAAAACTGTTTTTT. Combining the CDR3 with reference TRBV5-5 and TRBJ1-4 gives the whole variable domain DAGVTQSPTHLIKTRGQQVTLRCSPISGHKSVSWYQQVLGQGPQFIFQYYEKEERGRGNFPDRFSARQFPNYSSELNVNALLLGDSALYLCASSLRPPGPNEKLFFGSGTQLSVL.

The chain recombines TRBV27 with TRBJ1-6; 7 positions match TRBD1. CDR3 length: 14 amino acids. The V segment lost 2 bases and the J segment 14 bases; nucleotides outside the gene matches: 9. In germline, CDR1 is MNHEY, CDR2 SMNVEV (reference sequence). CDR3 loop: CASSLRQGGYTLHF. The CDR3 DNA reads TGTGCCAGCAGTTTAAGACAGGGAGGATATACCCTCCACTTT.

The DNA for the CDR3 is TGTGCCATCAGGGAGCGGGACTCCTACAATGAGCAGTTCTTC. It specifies CAIRERDSYNEQFF. This rearrangement joins TRBV10-3 to TRBJ2-1, with 7 nucleotides matching TRBD2. V was clipped by 6 bases and J by 0 bases; unmatched bases: 2. This CDR3 has 14 residues. Germline V lookup: CDR1 ENHRY, CDR2 SYGVKD.

The V and J genes are TRBV19 and TRBJ1-5; 7 bases agree with TRBD1. V was clipped by 3 bases and J by 0 bases; unmatched bases: 23. Germline V gene lookup returns CDR1 LNHDA and CDR2 SQIVND (reference sequence). The CDR3 consists of 22 residues. CDR3 DNA sequence: TGTGCCAGTAGTATCCCCCGACAGGGCTTAGACCCCTCTTTTTATAGCAATCAGCCCCAGCATTTT. Translating it yields CASSIPRQGLDPSFYSNQPQHF.

The chain is built from TRBV7-9 and TRBJ1-2; maybe TRBD1 (6 bases). The germline CDR1 and CDR2 sequences are SEHNR and FQNEAQ (reference sequence). This CDR3 spans 14 amino acids. Deletions cut 3 bases from V and 7 bases from J, with 15 bases between. For the CDR3, the DNA is TGTGCCAGCAGCTTTCGGCAGGGGCCGCGTGGCTACACCTTC. Translated: CASSFRQGPRGYTF.

The genes are TRBV5-8 and TRBJ1-1; D unclear. The V and J ends lost 0 bases and 1 base respectively, with 4 bases between them. CDR1 and CDR2 from the germline V gene are SGHTS and YDEGEE. CDR3 size: 13 residues. The CDR3 sequence: CASSLAANTEAFF. The CDR3 DNA is TGTGCCAGCAGCTTGGCGGCGAACACTGAAGCTTTCTTT.

J is TRBJ2-7 and V is TRBV4-1, with D maybe TRBD1 (5 bases). Trimming took off 1 base at V and 5 bases at J, with 15 bases between the two ends. The CDR3 totals 15 residues. Germline loops: CDR1 MGHRA, CDR2 YSYEKL. CDR3 DNA: TGCGCCAGCAGCCAAGTGAGCGCAGGGTTCCACGAGCAGTACTTC. It yields the protein CASSQVSAGFHEQYF.

V gene TRBV7-3 combines with J gene TRBJ1-5; D perhaps matches TRBD1 (5 bases). This CDR3 is 13 amino acids long. CDR1 and CDR2 (germline): SGHTA, FQGTGA. V shed 5 bases and J shed 9 bases, with 14 bases lying between them. CDR3 coding DNA: TGTGCCAGCAGCGTACAGGCGTTTGGGCCCCAGCATTTT. This translates into CASSVQAFGPQHF.

The rearrangement uses TRBV27 and TRBJ2-1; 7 bases match TRBD1. Unmatched junction bases numbered 13, after V lost 6 bases and J lost 2 bases. Germline CDR1 MNHEY, CDR2 SMNVEV (reference sequence). The CDR3 is made up of 17 amino acids. The CDR3 nucleotides are TGTGCCAGCAGCCCAACCTACGACAGGGCCCCCTACAATGAGCAGTTCTTC. It codes for CASSPTYDRAPYNEQFF.

The chain is built from TRBV2 and TRBJ2-7; unclear D gene. The germline V gene encodes CDR1 SNHLY and CDR2 FYNNEI. Trimming shortened V by 3 bases and J by 1 base, and 10 bases separated the two germline ends. CDR3 size: 14 residues. CDR3 nucleotides: TGTGCCAGCAGTGACAGGCCTCCATCCTACGAGCAGTACTTC. Translation: CASSDRPPSYEQYF.

The chain combines TRBV7-2 with TRBJ2-5, with D maybe TRBD1 (5 bases). The germline V gene has CDR1 SGHTA and CDR2 FQGNSA. Deletions cut 5 bases from V and 2 bases from J, with 6 bases between. The CDR3 is 12 residues long. Here the CDR3 reads CASSRQQETQYF. Written as DNA, the CDR3 is TGTGCCAGCAGCAGACAGCAAGAGACCCAGTACTTC.

V usage is TRBV5-1 and J usage is TRBJ2-1; a possible D gene is TRBD2 (6 bases). Per the germline V gene, CDR1 is SGHRS and CDR2 is YFSETQ. Trimming removed 4 bases at V and 4 bases at J, with 9 bases between. The CDR3 totals 13 residues. CDR3 loop: CASSPGGYNEQFF. The CDR3 DNA follows: TGCGCCAGCAGCCCTGGGGGGTACAATGAGCAGTTCTTC. Supplemented by reference TRBV5-1 and TRBJ2-1, the full variable domain reads KAGVTQTPRYLIKTRGQQVTLSCSPISGHRSVSWYQQTPGQGLQFLFEYFSETQRNKGNFPGRFSGRQFSNSRSEMNVSTLELGDSALYLCASSPGGYNEQFFGPGTRLTVL.

This rearrangement joins TRBV4-3 to TRBJ1-1, with unresolved D. CDR1 and CDR2 (germline): LGHNA, YSLEER. V lost 0 bases, J lost 5 bases, and 10 bases lay in between. The CDR3 spans 14 residues. The CDR3 here is CASSQDRWRTEAFF. CDR3 DNA: TGCGCCAGCAGCCAAGATCGGTGGCGGACTGAAGCTTTCTTT.

This chain uses TRBV6-4 with TRBJ2-2; weak D call: TRBD2 (5 bases). Germline CDR1 MRHNA, CDR2 SNTAGT. Trimming took off 5 bases at V and 7 bases at J, with 20 bases between the two ends. This CDR3 spans 16 amino acids. Here the CDR3 reads CASSPSETKFIGELFF. The CDR3 DNA reads as TGTGCCAGCAGTCCTTCCGAGACTAAATTTATCGGGGAGCTGTTTTTT.

V gene TRBV19 combines with J gene TRBJ1-2, with D possibly matching TRBD1 (6 bases). Germline-derived CDR1 and CDR2 are LNHDA and SQIVND (reference sequence). The CDR3 loop spans 13 amino acids. Trimming stripped 7 bases from V and 4 bases from J, with 13 bases between. The CDR3 protein is CASTTGQFYGYTF. CDR3 sequence (DNA): TGTGCCAGTACAACCGGACAGTTCTATGGCTACACCTTC.

The chain recombines TRBV24-1 with TRBJ2-1, with 7 bases lining up with TRBD2. J gave up 4 bases and V 9 bases, and 8 bases lay outside the gene matches. Germline V gene sequence: CDR1 KGHDR, CDR2 SFDVKD. This CDR3 has 14 amino acids. CDR3 nucleotide sequence: TGTGCCACCTCCCGAAGCGGGGTTTACAATGAGCAGTTCTTC. It specifies CATSRSGVYNEQFF.